The source of this TCR beta chain is a study of blood T cell repertoires in COVID-19. This table comes from immunoSEQ multiplex PCR, and its TCRdb copy is limited to in-frame clones, with some not included. Among about 95,000 clones listed, approximately 81% were seen once. Per germline, CDR1 MDHEN and CDR2 SYDVKM. The CDR3 covers 16 residues. V trimming: 5 bases; J trimming: 0 bases; junction bases outside the gene matches: 6. This clone was found once. This TCR derives from a man older than 75 with active or convalescent COVID-19. The sequenced sample consisted of peripheral blood. V and J are TRBV28 and TRBJ2-4; 8 positions match TRBD1. The CDR3 DNA is TGTGCCAGCAGTCCCGGACAGGGATTAGCCAAAAACATTCAGTACTTC. Translation: CASSPGQGLAKNIQYF.